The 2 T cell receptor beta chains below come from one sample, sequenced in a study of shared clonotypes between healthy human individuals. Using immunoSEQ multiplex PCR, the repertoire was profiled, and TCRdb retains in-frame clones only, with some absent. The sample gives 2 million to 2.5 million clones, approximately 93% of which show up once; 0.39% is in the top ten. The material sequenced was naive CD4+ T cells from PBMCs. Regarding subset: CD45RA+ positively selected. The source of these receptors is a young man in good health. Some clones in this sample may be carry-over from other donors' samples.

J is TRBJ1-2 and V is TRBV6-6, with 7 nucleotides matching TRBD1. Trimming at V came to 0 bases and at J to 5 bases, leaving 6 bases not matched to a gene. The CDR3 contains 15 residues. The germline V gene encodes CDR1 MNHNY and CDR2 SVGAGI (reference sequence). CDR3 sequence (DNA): TGTGCCAGCAGTTACTCGAGGGGGCGCGGATATGGCTACACCTTC. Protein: CASSYSRGRGYGYTF.

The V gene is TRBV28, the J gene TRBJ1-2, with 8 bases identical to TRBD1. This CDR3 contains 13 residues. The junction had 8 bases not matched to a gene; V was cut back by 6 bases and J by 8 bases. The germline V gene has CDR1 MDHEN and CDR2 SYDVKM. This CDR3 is CASRETGVGGYTF. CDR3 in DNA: TGTGCCAGCAGGGAGACAGGGGTTGGGGGCTACACCTTC.